Following are 15 T cell receptor beta chains from one sample sequenced in a study of blood T cell repertoires in COVID-19. The table came from immunoSEQ multiplex PCR; TCRdb's copy has only in-frame clones and leaves some out. This table holds 250,000 to 350,000 clones, about 87% found once. Sequences were obtained from PBMCs or T cells enriched from blood (not recorded which). These receptors were taken from a woman aged 25 to 39 who had recovered from COVID-19.

The rearrangement joins TRBV4-1 to TRBJ2-7; maybe TRBD1 (6 bases). The V gene's germline CDR1 is MGHRA and CDR2 YSYEKL. The CDR3 consists of 16 residues. V was clipped by 0 bases and J by 0 bases, with 12 bases between them. The CDR3 bases are TGCGCCAGCAGCCAAGAATCGACAGGCAACTCCTACGAGCAGTACTTC. This codes for CASSQESTGNSYEQYF.

This chain connects TRBV5-6 to TRBJ1-2; D gene uncertain. Trimming left V 1 base short and J 6 bases short, with 16 bases between. This CDR3 is built from 15 residues. Germline V gene lookup returns CDR1 SGHDT and CDR2 YYEEEE. The CDR3 DNA reads as TGTGCCAGCAGCTTGTATGGTATCGGGGTCCATGGCTACACCTTC. Protein product: CASSLYGIGVHGYTF.

This chain links TRBV30 with TRBJ2-3; 11 nucleotides match TRBD2. This CDR3 contains 18 residues. The J segment lost 0 bases and the V segment lost 0 bases, leaving 8 bases of the junction unmatched. CDR1 is GTSNPN, CDR2 SVGIG, per germline (reference sequence). In DNA form, the CDR3 reads TGTGCCTGGAGTGTTGGTCTAGCGGGGGGAGCGAGCACAGATACGCAGTATTTT. As protein: CAWSVGLAGGASTDTQYF. The whole variable domain, filled in from reference TRBV30 and TRBJ2-3, reads SQTIHQWPATLVQPVGSPLSLECTVEGTSNPNLYWYRQAAGRGLQLLFYSVGIGQISSEVPQNLSASRPQDRQFILSSKKLLLSDSGFYLCAWSVGLAGGASTDTQYFGPGTRLTVL.

This rearrangement joins TRBV28 to TRBJ1-5; D not certain. The germline V gene has CDR1 MDHEN and CDR2 SYDVKM. V dropped 7 bases and J dropped 4 bases, with 8 bases sitting between them. There are 12 residues in the CDR3. This CDR3 is CASMKTNQPQHF. The DNA of the CDR3 is TGTGCCAGCATGAAGACAAATCAGCCCCAGCATTTT.

This clone was counted a few times. The chain links TRBV9 to TRBJ2-2; the D is unclear. V lost 6 bases and J lost 7, with 13 bases in between. The CDR3 sequence is 13 residues long. The germline CDR1 and CDR2 sequences are SGDLS and YYNGEE. The CDR3 loop reads CASTDKSIGELFF. The CDR3 bases are TGTGCCAGCACCGACAAGAGTATCGGGGAGCTGTTTTTT.

This clone has a handful of counts. This chain links TRBV5-6 with TRBJ2-3, with D perhaps TRBD1 (5 bases). Trimming pared 0 bases from V and 2 bases from J, leaving 10 bases between. Germline-derived CDR1 and CDR2 are SGHDT and YYEEEE. This CDR3 comprises 15 residues. CDR3 residues: CASSLGTTATDTQYF. CDR3 DNA: TGTGCCAGCAGCTTGGGTACGACAGCCACAGATACGCAGTATTTT.

The gene calls are TRBV7-2 and TRBJ1-2, with 8 positions matching TRBD1. J gave up 4 bases and V 4 bases, and 8 bases lay outside the gene matches. The CDR3 spans 15 residues. Germline assignment: CDR1 SGHTA and CDR2 FQGNSA. The CDR3 sequence: CASSSLGQDGYGYTF. CDR3 in DNA: TGTGCCAGCAGCTCGCTGGGACAGGACGGCTATGGCTACACCTTC.

The CDR3 reads CASSLEDNNYGYTF. The CDR3 nucleotides are TGTGCCAGCAGCTTGGAGGACAATAACTATGGCTACACCTTC. V is TRBV5-6 and J is TRBJ1-2; a possible D gene is TRBD1 (5 bases). The V end was cut by 0 bases, the J end by 1 base, with 7 bases between. Germline V gene lookup returns CDR1 SGHDT and CDR2 YYEEEE. This CDR3 is 14 amino acids long. Complete variable domain (other parts from reference TRBV5-6 and TRBJ1-2): DAGVTQSPTHLIKTRGQQVTLRCSPKSGHDTVSWYQQALGQGPQFIFQYYEEEERQRGNFPDRFSGHQFPNYSSELNVNALLLGDSALYLCASSLEDNNYGYTFGSGTRLTVV.

This rearrangement joins TRBV5-1 to TRBJ2-1; TRBD2 agrees at 8 bases. The CDR3 loop spans 15 amino acids. The germline CDR1 and CDR2 sequences are SGHRS and YFSETQ. V trimming: 4 bases; J trimming: 7 bases; junction bases outside the gene matches: 10. CDR3 loop: CASSTRERGSNEQFF. CDR3 bases: TGCGCCAGCAGCACCCGGGAGCGGGGGTCGAATGAGCAGTTCTTC.

This clone was seen more than once but under ten times. In DNA, the CDR3 is TGTGCCCTATCCCGGGACAGGGTGGGCGATGAGCAGTTCTTC. Protein: CALSRDRVGDEQFF. V usage is TRBV10-3 and J usage is TRBJ2-1; 9 bases fit TRBD1. With V trimmed by 11 bases and J by 8 bases, 13 bases remained unmatched. This CDR3 comprises 14 residues. The V gene's germline CDR1 is ENHRY and CDR2 SYGVKD.

This clone was detected many times. The rearrangement links TRBV3-1 (or the pseudogene TRBV3-2) to TRBJ2-3; 10 bases align to TRBD1. CDR3 length equals 15 residues. Trimming cost V 6 bases and J 6 bases; bases outside gene matches: 9. Per germline, CDR1 LGHDT and CDR2 YNNKEL (reference sequence). DNA for the CDR3: TGTGCCAGCAGTTTTCCGGGACAGGGGCCGGATACGCAGTATTTT. Protein product: CASSFPGQGPDTQYF.

The rearrangement links TRBV19 to TRBJ1-6, with TRBD1 matching 10 bases. CDR1 is LNHDA and CDR2 is SQIVND in the germline V gene (reference sequence). CDR3 size: 15 residues. J lost 8 bases, V lost 6 bases, and 7 bases had no gene match. CDR3 sequence (DNA): TGTGCCAGTAGCGAGGACAGGGGGTCTGATTCACCCCTCCACTTT. The encoded protein is CASSEDRGSDSPLHF. The full variable domain, rest sourced from reference TRBV19 and TRBJ1-6, is DGGITQSPKYLFRKEGQNVTLSCEQNLNHDAMYWYRQDPGQGLRLIYYSQIVNDFQKGDIAEGYSVSREKKESFPLTVTSAQKNPTAFYLCASSEDRGSDSPLHFGNGTRLTVT.

Notes on this clone: The junction departs from the called germline gene at one end, perhaps through a read error. The chain joins TRBV5-8 to TRBJ2-2; TRBD2 agrees at 9 bases. Germline CDR1 is SGHTS and CDR2 is YDEGEE. The CDR3 extends over 14 amino acids. In DNA form, the CDR3 reads TGTGCCAGCAGCTTGGAGGGGCTAGCGGGGCAGAGACTTTTT. Its translation: CASSLEGLAGQRLF.

The chain links TRBV5-6 to TRBJ2-1; D might be TRBD2 (5 bases). Trimming took off 1 base at V and 9 bases at J, with 8 bases between the two ends. Germline V CDR1 and CDR2: SGHDT, YYEEEE. CDR3 size: 12 residues. This chain's CDR3 is CASSLLAGEQFF. For the CDR3, the DNA is TGTGCCAGCAGCTTGTTGGCGGGTGAGCAGTTCTTC.

The J gene is TRBJ1-6, the V gene TRBV13, with 11 positions matching TRBD1. The CDR3 is 15 amino acids. V lost 3 bases and J lost 10; bases outside the gene matches: 5. Germline V gene data show CDR1 as PRHDT and CDR2 as FYEKMQ (reference sequence). The CDR3 nucleotides are TGTGCCAGCAGCTTGACGGGACAGGGGGGATCACCCCTCCACTTT. Protein product: CASSLTGQGGSPLHF. Using reference TRBV13 and TRBJ1-6 for the parts outside the CDR3, the full variable domain is AAGVIQSPRHLIKEKRETATLKCYPIPRHDTVYWYQQGPGQDPQFLISFYEKMQSDKGSIPDRFSAQQFSDYHSELNMSSLELGDSALYFCASSLTGQGGSPLHFGNGTRLTVT.